The next 21 T cell receptor beta chains were all read from a single sample in a study of T-cell reconstitution after alpha-beta-depleted transplantation in children. Unique molecular identifiers were used in preparing the TCRbeta library. TCRdb reprocessed the PCR reads with MiXCR, giving one entry per CDR3 protein. The sample includes 450,000 to 500,000 distinct CDR3 sequences, under 15% of them seen just once. Sequencing used PBMCs from the stem cell graft donor, obtained from the stem cell graft. All receptors come from a human donor who donated a stem cell graft to a child with combined immunodeficiency.

This clonotype was counted between two and nine times. The CDR3 region has the DNA TGTGCCAGCAGTTACTCCCCCGGGCAGTTGAACACTGAAGCTTTCTTT. Translation: CASSYSPGQLNTEAFF. The V gene is TRBV6-5, the J gene TRBJ1-1; D is unclear. This CDR3 has 16 residues. CDR1 and CDR2 from the germline V gene are MNHEY and SVGAGI. Trimming stripped 0 bases from V and 0 bases from J, with 11 bases between.

This chain joins TRBV27 and TRBJ2-1; 9 positions agree with TRBD2. Germline assignment: CDR1 MNHEY and CDR2 SMNVEV (reference sequence). Unmatched junction bases numbered 17, after V lost 3 bases and J lost 5 bases. The CDR3 contains 19 residues. DNA of the CDR3: TGTGCCAGCAGTTTGGAACTAGCGGGCCTCAAAGGCCCGGACAATGAGCAGTTCTTC. Translated, it gives CASSLELAGLKGPDNEQFF.

This clonotype appeared many times. The chain employs TRBV12-3 or TRBV12-4 and TRBJ2-1, with 7 bases that match TRBD1. This CDR3 is 14 amino acids long. After removal of 2 bases from V and 4 bases from J, the junction contained 2 bases not matched to a gene. The CDR3 DNA reads TGTGCCAGCAGTTTATTACAGGGGTACAATGAGCAGTTCTTC. This encodes CASSLLQGYNEQFF.

This clonotype was counted only a few times. The rearrangement joins TRBV5-8 to TRBJ2-3; D not resolved. There are 15 residues in the CDR3. CDR1 SGHTS and CDR2 YDEGEE come from the germline V gene. V lost 2 bases to trimming and J lost 0 bases, with 10 bases between them. The CDR3 DNA reads TGTGCCAGCAGCTTCGAAGGGTCTAGCACAGATACGCAGTATTTT. Translating it yields CASSFEGSSTDTQYF.

This clonotype was seen repeatedly, ten times or more. The V and J genes are TRBV4-3 and TRBJ2-7; TRBD2 matches at 8 bases. Looked up from germline, CDR1 is LGHNA and CDR2 is YSLEER. Losses at the gene ends were 4 bases for V and 0 bases for J; bases not matched to a gene: 8. The CDR3 length is 16 residues. CDR3 in amino acids: CASSRGRRQDSYEQYF. In DNA, the CDR3 is TGCGCCAGCAGCCGCGGGAGGAGACAGGACTCCTACGAGCAGTACTTC.

There are many counts of this clonotype. The rearrangement joins TRBV24-1 to TRBJ2-1; the match to TRBD2 covers 10 bases. Germline trimming cut 4 bases from V and 7 bases from J; bases unmatched to any gene: 9. Germline CDR1 KGHDR, CDR2 SFDVKD. The CDR3 is 16 amino acids. CDR3 DNA sequence: TGTGCCACCAGTGACGGGGGGCTAGCGGGAGAAAATGAGCAGTTCTTC. Translated, it gives CATSDGGLAGENEQFF.

The V and J genes are TRBV6-5 and TRBJ2-7; D might be TRBD1 (6 bases). The CDR3 totals 12 residues. Trimming took 6 bases from V and 3 from J, leaving 9 bases between them. The germline gives CDR1 MNHEY, CDR2 SVGAGI. CDR3 bases: TGTGCCAGCAGGACACAGGGCTACGAGCAGTACTTC. It translates to CASRTQGYEQYF.

In its sample, this clonotype was seen many times. At one end the junction does not follow the germline gene, possibly because of a read error. CDR3 loop: CASSLGVADTQYF. The CDR3 DNA sequence: TGTGCCAGCAGTTTAGGGGTGGCAGATACGCAGTATTTT. The rearrangement links TRBV7-9 to TRBJ2-3, with D perhaps TRBD1 (5 bases). This CDR3 is built from 13 residues. Germline V CDR1 and CDR2: SEHNR, FQNEAQ (reference sequence). The complete variable domain, with remaining parts taken from reference TRBV7-9 and TRBJ2-3, reads DTGVSQNPRHKITKRGQNVTFRCDPISEHNRLYWYRQTLGQGPEFLTYFQNEAQLEKSRLLSDRFSAERPKGSFSTLEIQRTEQGDSAMYLCASSLGVADTQYFGPGTRLTVL.

This clonotype was counted many times. The genes are TRBV20-1 and TRBJ1-5; D gene ambiguous. The CDR3 runs to 13 residues. Germline CDR1 is DFQATT and CDR2 is SNEGSKA (reference sequence). Trimming pared 5 bases from V and 0 bases from J, leaving 8 bases between. CDR3 sequence: CSARGFSNQPQHF. As DNA, the CDR3 is TGCAGTGCTCGGGGATTTAGCAATCAGCCCCAGCATTTT.

This clonotype was observed many times. The CDR3 is CASSLRGGQYQETQYF. CDR3 nucleotide sequence: TGTGCCAGCAGTTTACGCGGGGGCCAGTACCAAGAGACCCAGTACTTC. This rearrangement joins TRBV28 to TRBJ2-5; TRBD2 might be the D (7 bases). The V gene's germline CDR1 is MDHEN and CDR2 SYDVKM. Trimming cost V 2 bases and J 0 bases, with 13 bases left between them. CDR3 length: 16 amino acids. Based on the CDR3 plus reference TRBV28 and TRBJ2-5, the full variable domain is DVKVTQSSRYLVKRTGEKVFLECVQDMDHENMFWYRQDPGLGLRLIYFSYDVKMKEKGDIPEGYSVSREKKERFSLILESASTNQTSMYLCASSLRGGQYQETQYFGPGTRLLVL.

In this sample, this clonotype turned up a few times. The chain uses TRBV12-3 or TRBV12-4 and TRBJ2-1, with unresolved D. V lost 2 bases and J 10 bases, leaving 9 bases between the germline ends. The CDR3 contains 12 residues. The CDR3 is CASSLLGLEQFF. CDR3 sequence (DNA): TGTGCCAGCAGTTTATTGGGCCTGGAGCAGTTCTTC.

V is TRBV9 and J is TRBJ2-3; D is undetermined. From germline, CDR1 is SGDLS and CDR2 YYNGEE. This CDR3 region has 13 residues. V lost 0 bases to trimming and J lost 7 bases, with 9 bases between them. The CDR3 here is CASSVEARNTQYF. In DNA form, the CDR3 reads TGTGCCAGCAGCGTAGAAGCGAGAAATACGCAGTATTTT. The entire variable domain, with the rest obtained from reference TRBV9 and TRBJ2-3, is as follows: DSGVTQTPKHLITATGQRVTLRCSPRSGDLSVYWYQQSLDQGLQFLIQYYNGEERAKGNILERFSAQQFPDLHSELNLSSLELGDSALYFCASSVEARNTQYFGPGTRLTVL.

V usage is TRBV19 and J usage is TRBJ1-1; D remains unclear. Trimming left V 3 bases short and J 0 bases short, with 17 bases between. This CDR3 region has 17 residues. Germline lookup yields CDR1 LNHDA and CDR2 SQIVND (reference sequence). The CDR3 DNA sequence: TGTGCCAGTAGTATCTCATCACACGGAGGTTTGAACACTGAAGCTTTCTTT. It translates to CASSISSHGGLNTEAFF.

This clonotype was observed many times. V and J are TRBV4-3 and TRBJ1-2, with D uncertain. CDR3 length equals 14 residues. Germline CDR1 is LGHNA and CDR2 is YSLEER. V gave up 6 bases and J gave up 0 bases, with 11 bases separating them. CDR3 DNA sequence: TGCGCCAGCAGTTCCTTTTTAGCTAACTATGGCTACACCTTC. Translating it yields CASSSFLANYGYTF.

This clonotype was counted only a few times. The chain combines TRBV12-3 or TRBV12-4 with TRBJ1-2; TRBD1 matches at 8 bases. The junction had 13 bases not matched to a gene; V was cut back by 11 bases and J by 2 bases. The CDR3 runs 15 residues. The CDR3 DNA reads TGTGCCTGCCGGGATTTACGGACAGGGAACTATGGCTACACCTTC. Protein product: CACRDLRTGNYGYTF.

This clonotype was seen repeatedly, ten times or more. The chain combines TRBV20-1 with TRBJ2-7; 7 bases fit TRBD2. With V trimmed by 3 bases and J by 3 bases, 5 bases remained unmatched. From germline, CDR1 is DFQATT and CDR2 SNEGSKA (reference sequence). This CDR3 is 13 amino acids long. The CDR3 DNA follows: TGCAGTGCTAGGGGGAGGGAGGACTACGAGCAGTACTTC. Its translation: CSARGREDYEQYF.

This clonotype appeared many times. The V and J genes are TRBV7-9 and TRBJ2-1, with a weak D call TRBD1 (5 bases). This CDR3 comprises 15 residues. Germline V gene lookup returns CDR1 SEHNR and CDR2 FQNEAQ (reference sequence). V was trimmed by 2 bases and J by 4 bases, leaving 12 bases between them. The CDR3 sequence is CASSLWGSSYNEQFF. CDR3 coding DNA: TGTGCCAGCAGCTTATGGGGCAGCTCTTACAATGAGCAGTTCTTC. Full variable domain (outside the CDR3, taken from reference TRBV7-9 and TRBJ2-1): DTGVSQNPRHKITKRGQNVTFRCDPISEHNRLYWYRQTLGQGPEFLTYFQNEAQLEKSRLLSDRFSAERPKGSFSTLEIQRTEQGDSAMYLCASSLWGSSYNEQFFGPGTRLTVL.

The J gene is TRBJ2-7, the V gene TRBV27; 7 bases match TRBD1. Germline V gene lookup returns CDR1 MNHEY and CDR2 SMNVEV (reference sequence). The CDR3 has 15 amino acids. V shed 6 bases, J shed 0 bases, and the junction held 8 bases outside the gene matches. In DNA, the CDR3 is TGTGCCAGCAGCTCCACGACAGGGAGCTCCTACGAGCAGTACTTC. This gives the protein CASSSTTGSSYEQYF.

V and J are TRBV9 and TRBJ2-4; D call uncertain. CDR1 SGDLS and CDR2 YYNGEE come from the germline V gene. The CDR3 runs 14 residues. V was pared by 4 bases and J by 5 bases, with 13 bases between. CDR3 nucleotide sequence: TGTGCCAGCAGCTCCCGCACCCAACAAAACATTCAGTACTTC. It specifies CASSSRTQQNIQYF.

This clonotype was found a few times. The chain joins TRBV7-8 to TRBJ2-1; perhaps TRBD1 as D (6 bases). The CDR3 contains 15 residues. V dropped 5 bases and J dropped 2 bases, with 13 bases sitting between them. Germline assignment: CDR1 SGHVS and CDR2 FQNEAQ. The CDR3 region is CASSPDRRTYNEQFF. CDR3 DNA: TGTGCCAGCAGCCCTGACAGGAGGACCTACAATGAGCAGTTCTTC.

CDR3 residues: CASSQETGGIGELFF. The CDR3 nucleotides are TGCGCCAGCAGCCAAGAGACAGGGGGTATCGGGGAGCTGTTTTTT. This chain links TRBV4-3 with TRBJ2-2; 9 bases agree with TRBD1. V lost 0 bases, J lost 7 bases, and 3 bases stayed unmatched. This CDR3 is 15 amino acids long. The germline V gene encodes CDR1 LGHNA and CDR2 YSLEER.